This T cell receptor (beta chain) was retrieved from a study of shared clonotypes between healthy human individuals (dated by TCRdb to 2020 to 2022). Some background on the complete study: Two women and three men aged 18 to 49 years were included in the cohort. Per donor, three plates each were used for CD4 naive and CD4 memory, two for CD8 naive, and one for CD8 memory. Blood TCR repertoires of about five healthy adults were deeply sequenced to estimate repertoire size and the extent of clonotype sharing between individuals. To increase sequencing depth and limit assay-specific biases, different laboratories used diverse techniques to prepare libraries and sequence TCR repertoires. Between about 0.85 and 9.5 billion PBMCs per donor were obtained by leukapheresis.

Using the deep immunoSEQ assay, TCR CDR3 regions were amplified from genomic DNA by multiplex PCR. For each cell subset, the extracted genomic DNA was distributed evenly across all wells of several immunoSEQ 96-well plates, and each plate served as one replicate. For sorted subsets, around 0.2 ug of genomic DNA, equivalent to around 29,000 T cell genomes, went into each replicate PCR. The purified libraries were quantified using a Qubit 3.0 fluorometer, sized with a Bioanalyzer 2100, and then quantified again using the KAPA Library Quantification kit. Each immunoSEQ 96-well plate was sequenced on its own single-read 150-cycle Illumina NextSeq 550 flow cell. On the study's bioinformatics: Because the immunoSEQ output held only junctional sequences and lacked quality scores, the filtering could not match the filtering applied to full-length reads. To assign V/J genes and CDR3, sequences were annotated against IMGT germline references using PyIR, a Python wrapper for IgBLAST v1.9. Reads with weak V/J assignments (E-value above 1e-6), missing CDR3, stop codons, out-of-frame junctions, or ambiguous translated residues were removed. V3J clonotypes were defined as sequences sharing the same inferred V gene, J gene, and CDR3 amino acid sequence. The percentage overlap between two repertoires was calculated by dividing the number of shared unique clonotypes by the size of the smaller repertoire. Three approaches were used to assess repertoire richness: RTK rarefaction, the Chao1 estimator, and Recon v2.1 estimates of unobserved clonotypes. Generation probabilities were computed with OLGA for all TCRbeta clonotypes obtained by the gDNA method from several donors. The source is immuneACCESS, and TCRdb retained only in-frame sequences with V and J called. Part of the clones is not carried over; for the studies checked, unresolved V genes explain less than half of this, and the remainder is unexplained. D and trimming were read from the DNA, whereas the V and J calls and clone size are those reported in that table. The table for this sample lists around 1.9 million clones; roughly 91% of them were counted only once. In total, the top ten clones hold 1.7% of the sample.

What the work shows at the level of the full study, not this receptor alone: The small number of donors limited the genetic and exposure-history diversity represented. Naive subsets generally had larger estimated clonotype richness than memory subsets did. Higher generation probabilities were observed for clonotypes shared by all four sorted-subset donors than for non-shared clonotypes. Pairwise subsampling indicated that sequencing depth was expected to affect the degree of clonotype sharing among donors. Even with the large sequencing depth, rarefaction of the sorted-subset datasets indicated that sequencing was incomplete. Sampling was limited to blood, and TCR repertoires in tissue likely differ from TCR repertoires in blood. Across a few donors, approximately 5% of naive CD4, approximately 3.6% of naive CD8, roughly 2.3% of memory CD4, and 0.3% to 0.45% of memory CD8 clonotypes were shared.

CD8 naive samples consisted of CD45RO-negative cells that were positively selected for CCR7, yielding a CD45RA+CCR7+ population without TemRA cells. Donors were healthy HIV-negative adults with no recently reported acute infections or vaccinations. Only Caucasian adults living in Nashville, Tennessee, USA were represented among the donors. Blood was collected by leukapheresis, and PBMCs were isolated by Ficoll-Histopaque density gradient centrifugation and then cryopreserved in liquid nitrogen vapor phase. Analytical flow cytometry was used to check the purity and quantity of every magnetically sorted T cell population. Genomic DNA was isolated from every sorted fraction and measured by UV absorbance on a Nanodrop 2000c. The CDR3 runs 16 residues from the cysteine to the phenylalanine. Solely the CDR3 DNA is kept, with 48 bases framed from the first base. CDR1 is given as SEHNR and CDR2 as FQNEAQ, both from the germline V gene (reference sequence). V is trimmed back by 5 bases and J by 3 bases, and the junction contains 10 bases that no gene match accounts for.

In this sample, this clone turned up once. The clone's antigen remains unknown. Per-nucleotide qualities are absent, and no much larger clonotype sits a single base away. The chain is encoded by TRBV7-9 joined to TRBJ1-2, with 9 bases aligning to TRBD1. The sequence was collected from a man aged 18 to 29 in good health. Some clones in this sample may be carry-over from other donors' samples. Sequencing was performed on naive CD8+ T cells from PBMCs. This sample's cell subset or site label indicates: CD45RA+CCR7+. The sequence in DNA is TGTGCCAGCAGCCAAACCCGGGACAGGGCGTACTATGGCTACACCTTC. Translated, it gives CASSQTRDRAYYGYTF.